What follows is one T cell receptor (beta chain) and its context. Its antigen is not known. The data originate from a study of T cell responses to AZD1222 COVID-19 vaccine. This CDR3 has 18 amino acids. The germline gives CDR1 LNHDA, CDR2 SQIVND (reference sequence). The V and J ends lost 1 base and 5 bases, in that order; junction bases with no gene match: 13. Findings and caveats of the study: Repertoire sampling occurred only after the peak T cell response. AZD1222 recipients seropositive at baseline numbered only six or seven.

Assay used: immunoSEQ multiplex PCR; TCRdb lists only in-frame clones, some missing. This sample's table has under 150,000 clones. V is TRBV19 and J is TRBJ2-3; 9 bases map to TRBD2. Sequenced sample: peripheral blood. This sequence originates from an adult in good health. The CDR3 region is CASSIVGGAGGTRDTQYF. The CDR3 DNA follows: TGTGCCAGTAGTATAGTAGGGGGAGCGGGGGGCACCCGAGATACGCAGTATTTT. Based on the CDR3 plus reference TRBV19 and TRBJ2-3, the full variable domain is DGGITQSPKYLFRKEGQNVTLSCEQNLNHDAMYWYRQDPGQGLRLIYYSQIVNDFQKGDIAEGYSVSREKKESFPLTVTSAQKNPTAFYLCASSIVGGAGGTRDTQYFGPGTRLTVL.